The 2 T cell receptor beta chains below were found in one sample sequenced in a study of blood T cell repertoires in COVID-19. This table comes from immunoSEQ multiplex PCR, and its TCRdb copy is limited to in-frame clones, with some not included. The data hold roughly 80,000 clones, with around 83% observed a single time. Sequencing was carried out using peripheral blood. The receptors derive from a human donor in a cohort sampled during active COVID-19.

V and J are TRBV10-3 and TRBJ2-2; D is possibly TRBD1 (6 bases). This CDR3 has 13 amino acids. Germline loops: CDR1 ENHRY, CDR2 SYGVKD. Trimming removed 6 bases at V and 6 bases at J, with 11 bases between. CDR3 DNA sequence: TGTGCCATCAGCTCAGGGGTCGCCGGGGAGCTGTTTTTT. Amino acid sequence: CAISSGVAGELFF.

This clone was picked up a small number of times. V usage is TRBV27 and J usage is TRBJ1-1; 7 nucleotides match TRBD1. V was pared by 4 bases and J by 3 bases, with 8 bases of the junction left unmatched. This CDR3 comprises 15 residues. The germline gives CDR1 MNHEY, CDR2 SMNVEV (reference sequence). CDR3 sequence reads: CASSSIEGAYTEAFF. Written as DNA, the CDR3 is TGTGCCAGCAGTTCAATTGAGGGGGCGTACACTGAAGCTTTCTTT.